The TCR beta chain under discussion was sequenced for a study of long-term antiretroviral therapy in people with HIV. It was version v3.0 of the immunoSEQ assay that was run at survey level. The method was immunoSEQ multiplex PCR; TCRdb's version includes in-frame clones alone and lacks a portion of them. Of around 15,000 clones in the sample, 88% were seen once. The CDR3 sequence is 14 residues long. J lost 4 bases, V lost 4 bases, and 3 bases had no gene match. CDR1 is SNHLY, CDR2 FYNNEI, per germline. Specimen: unsorted PBMCs, collected 6.9 years after starting antiretroviral therapy. The chain links TRBV2 to TRBJ2-1, with 8 bases identical to TRBD1. This receptor was identified in a man aged 50 or older with HIV. DNA of the CDR3: TGTGCCAGCAGTGTGGACAGGGAGTACAATGAGCAGTTCTTC. Residues: CASSVDREYNEQFF.